The 24 T cell receptor beta chains below all came from one sample that was sequenced in a study of blood T cell repertoires in COVID-19. Clones were sequenced by immunoSEQ multiplex PCR, and TCRdb holds only the in-frame ones, with some missing. The repertoire holds some 400,000 clones, with around 92% as singletons. Material for sequencing was PBMCs or T cells enriched from blood (not recorded which). Every receptor here comes from a woman between 25 and 40 years old who had recovered from COVID-19.

Here the CDR3 DNA reads TGCAGCGTTTTGACAGGGGTATACCCTTTGGGAAACACCATATATTTT. Encoded protein: CSVLTGVYPLGNTIYF. This chain connects TRBV29-1 to TRBJ1-3; 8 nucleotides match TRBD1. Trimming removed 5 bases from V and 4 bases from J; junction bases left unmatched: 13. Per the germline V gene, CDR1 is SQVTM and CDR2 is ANQGSEA. There are 16 residues in the CDR3.

J is TRBJ1-2 and V is TRBV30; 8 bases agree with TRBD1. CDR1 and CDR2 from the germline V gene are GTSNPN and SVGIG (reference sequence). This CDR3 has 17 amino acids. V lost 2 bases to trimming and J lost 6 bases; unmatched junction nucleotides: 17. CDR3 amino acids: CAWSTRTGSLHSDGYTF. CDR3 bases: TGTGCCTGGAGTACCCGGACAGGGTCCCTACATTCAGATGGCTACACCTTC.

Concerning this clone: The sample carries other DNA sequences with the same CDR3. The rearrangement links TRBV28 to TRBJ2-1, with a possible D match to TRBD1 (6 bases). The germline V and J ends were trimmed by 3 bases and 5 bases, with 8 bases remaining between them. The germline V gene has CDR1 MDHEN and CDR2 SYDVKM. The CDR3 is 13 amino acids. In DNA form, the CDR3 reads TGTGCCAGCAGTTTGTCAGGGGACAATGAGCAGTTCTTC. This codes for CASSLSGDNEQFF.

The V and J genes are TRBV7-2 and TRBJ2-7; possible D gene TRBD1, 5 bases. Germline V gives CDR1 SGHTA, CDR2 FQGNSA. V was trimmed by 3 bases and J by 0 bases, leaving 18 bases between them. This CDR3 is built from 17 residues. The CDR3 bases are TGTGCCAGCAGCTTTTCAGGGCAGAGCACAACCTCCTACGAGCAGTACTTC. This codes for CASSFSGQSTTSYEQYF.

The chain is built from TRBV27 and TRBJ1-5, with D perhaps TRBD1 (6 bases). This CDR3 comprises 15 residues. V gave up 8 bases and J gave up 0 bases, with 14 bases separating them. Looked up from germline, CDR1 is MNHEY and CDR2 is SMNVEV (reference sequence). CDR3 protein: CASRQGTHSNQPQHF. In DNA, the CDR3 is TGTGCCAGCCGACAAGGGACACATAGCAATCAGCCCCAGCATTTT.

The V gene is TRBV18, the J gene TRBJ1-5; 7 bases line up with TRBD1. Looked up from germline, CDR1 is KGHSH and CDR2 is LQKENI. J was trimmed by 5 bases and V by 5 bases; bases with no gene match: 0. The CDR3 runs to 12 residues. DNA for the CDR3: TGTGCCAGCTCAACAGGGGATCAGCCCCAGCATTTT. It yields the protein CASSTGDQPQHF.

The chain joins TRBV9 to TRBJ1-6; TRBD1 is a possible D gene (5 bases). The CDR3 has 14 residues. V shed 2 bases and J shed 8 bases, with 11 bases lying between them. CDR1 is SGDLS and CDR2 is YYNGEE in the germline V gene. The CDR3 loop reads CASSVDTADSPLHF. DNA for the CDR3: TGTGCCAGCAGCGTGGACACGGCGGATTCACCCCTCCACTTT.

Regarding this clone: Germline and junction disagree at one end, which may indicate a read error. The gene calls are TRBV30 and TRBJ1-2; 7 positions agree with TRBD1. Germline values: CDR1 GTSNPN, CDR2 SVGIG (reference sequence). The CDR3 contains 12 residues. The CDR3, as DNA: TGTGCCTGGAGTGTACCCCCGGGACAGATCATCTTC. Translated, it gives CAWSVPPGQIIF.

The chain has TRBV2 and TRBJ2-7, with D unclear. V was cut by 5 bases and J by 5 bases, with 10 bases left in between. Germline values: CDR1 SNHLY, CDR2 FYNNEI. This CDR3 contains 12 residues. CDR3 DNA sequence: TGTGCCAGCAGTTTAGCAAAAGACGAGCAGTACTTC. Protein product: CASSLAKDEQYF.

The rearrangement uses TRBV19 and TRBJ1-1; the D gene is possibly TRBD1 (6 bases). V was clipped by 4 bases and J by 4 bases, with 10 bases between them. CDR3 length: 13 amino acids. CDR1 is LNHDA and CDR2 is SQIVND in the germline V gene (reference sequence). This chain's CDR3 is CASSNVQGTEAFF. In DNA, the CDR3 is TGTGCCAGTAGTAACGTACAGGGCACTGAAGCTTTCTTT.

The chain has TRBV24-1 and TRBJ1-5; 7 nucleotides align to TRBD1. The CDR3 is 15 amino acids. Trimming took 4 bases from V and 5 from J; bases not matched to a gene: 7. CDR1 KGHDR and CDR2 SFDVKD come from the germline V gene. CDR3 in amino acids: CATSDTGALHQPQHF. CDR3 nucleotides: TGTGCCACCAGTGACACAGGGGCGTTACATCAGCCCCAGCATTTT.

This rearrangement joins TRBV19 to TRBJ1-1; D call uncertain. V lost 3 bases to trimming and J lost 4 bases, with 9 bases between them. The CDR3 extends over 13 amino acids. Germline V gene lookup returns CDR1 LNHDA and CDR2 SQIVND (reference sequence). The CDR3 loop is CASSMPGFTEAFF. For the CDR3, the DNA is TGTGCCAGTAGTATGCCCGGGTTCACTGAAGCTTTCTTT.

This clone occurred once. This chain links TRBV6-5 with TRBJ2-7; D unclear. The germline CDR1 and CDR2 sequences are MNHEY and SVGAGI. V was pared by 2 bases and J by 0 bases, with 11 bases between. The CDR3 sequence is 15 residues long. The CDR3 DNA is TGTGCCAGCAGTTACCGTCGGGTTAGCTCCTACGAGCAGTACTTC. The encoded protein is CASSYRRVSSYEQYF.

The chain carries TRBV27 and TRBJ1-2; 7 bases map to TRBD1. CDR1 is MNHEY and CDR2 is SMNVEV in the germline V gene (reference sequence). This CDR3 region has 13 residues. The junction had 4 bases not matched to a gene; V was cut back by 5 bases and J by 4 bases. The CDR3 DNA is TGTGCCAGCAGTCCCGGGACAGTCTATGGCTACACCTTC. This sequence encodes CASSPGTVYGYTF.

V is TRBV5-1 and J is TRBJ1-2; weak D call: TRBD1 (5 bases). Between the trimmed V and J ends, which lost 0 bases and 9 bases, there was a span of 9 bases. CDR1 and CDR2 (germline): SGHRS, YFSETQ. The CDR3 totals 12 residues. The CDR3 nucleotides read TGCGCCAGCAGCTTGGTGCAGGGCAGCTACACCTTC. Its translation: CASSLVQGSYTF.

In its sample, this clone was seen once. The CDR3 here is CASLMDRTNYGYTF. Written as DNA, the CDR3 is TGTGCCAGCCTAATGGACAGGACTAACTATGGCTACACCTTC. V usage is TRBV28 and J usage is TRBJ1-2; TRBD1 matches at 7 bases. CDR3 length equals 14 residues. Trimming removed 8 bases from V and 0 bases from J; junction bases left unmatched: 6. Germline CDR1 reads MDHEN; CDR2 reads SYDVKM.

This clone occurred once. The chain carries TRBV7-8 and TRBJ1-3, with 7 positions matching TRBD1. Germline assignment: CDR1 SGHVS and CDR2 FQNEAQ. Unmatched junction bases numbered 13, after V lost 5 bases and J lost 0 bases. The CDR3 is 18 amino acids. CDR3 sequence (DNA): TGTGCCAGCAGCCATCAGACAGGGACACCAAGCTCTGGAAACACCATATATTTT. Translation: CASSHQTGTPSSGNTIYF. The variable domain in full, completed from reference TRBV7-8 and TRBJ1-3, reads GAGVSQSPRYKVAKRGQDVALRCDPISGHVSLFWYQQALGQGPEFLTYFQNEAQLDKSGLPSDRFFAERPEGSVSTLKIQRTQQEDSAVYLCASSHQTGTPSSGNTIYFGEGSWLTVV.

Written as DNA, the CDR3 is TGTGCCAGCAGCACCCGGACAGGGGGCGTTTATGGCTACACCTTC. It specifies CASSTRTGGVYGYTF. The chain uses TRBV7-2 and TRBJ1-2; 11 bases map to TRBD1. Losses at the gene ends were 5 bases for V and 5 bases for J; bases not matched to a gene: 7. Germline values: CDR1 SGHTA, CDR2 FQGNSA. This CDR3 is built from 15 residues.

V is TRBV5-1 and J is TRBJ1-1; 9 bases map to TRBD1. This CDR3 spans 14 amino acids. The germline V gene encodes CDR1 SGHRS and CDR2 YFSETQ. Trimming took 5 bases from V and 0 from J; bases not matched to a gene: 2. The CDR3 here is CASSYRGLNTEAFF. The CDR3 DNA follows: TGCGCCAGCAGTTACAGGGGGCTGAACACTGAAGCTTTCTTT. Looking up the rest from reference TRBV5-1 and TRBJ1-1 gives the full variable domain: KAGVTQTPRYLIKTRGQQVTLSCSPISGHRSVSWYQQTPGQGLQFLFEYFSETQRNKGNFPGRFSGRQFSNSRSEMNVSTLELGDSALYLCASSYRGLNTEAFFGQGTRLTVV.

The chain couples TRBV10-3 to TRBJ2-1; 15 bases are shared with TRBD2. The germline CDR1 and CDR2 sequences are ENHRY and SYGVKD. This CDR3 is 16 amino acids long. The V gene end was trimmed by 10 bases and the J gene end by 2 bases; junction bases not matched to a gene: 6. The CDR3 protein is CATKRTSGGAYNEQFF. The CDR3 DNA reads as TGTGCCACCAAAAGGACTAGCGGGGGGGCCTACAATGAGCAGTTCTTC.

The chain recombines TRBV5-6 with TRBJ2-5; D perhaps matches TRBD1 (6 bases). The CDR3 contains 15 residues. V lost 0 bases and J lost 5, with 14 bases in between. Germline V lookup: CDR1 SGHDT, CDR2 YYEEEE. CDR3 residues: CASSLEWGLGETQYF. CDR3 bases: TGTGCCAGCAGCTTGGAATGGGGGCTTGGTGAGACCCAGTACTTC.

This chain links TRBV4-1 with TRBJ1-4, with a tentative D call TRBD1 (6 bases). Germline-derived CDR1 and CDR2 are MGHRA and YSYEKL. The CDR3 consists of 15 residues. V shed 3 bases and J shed 3 bases, with 11 bases lying between them. CDR3 residues: CASSQKTGANEKLFF. The CDR3 nucleotides read TGCGCCAGCAGCCAGAAGACAGGTGCTAATGAAAAACTGTTTTTT.

V and J are TRBV3-1 (or the pseudogene TRBV3-2) and TRBJ1-2; perhaps TRBD1 as D (5 bases). The CDR3 contains 14 residues. Germline CDR1 LGHDT, CDR2 YNNKEL (reference sequence). V gave up 0 bases and J gave up 3 bases, with 8 bases separating them. The DNA for the CDR3 is TGTGCCAGCAGCCAAGATACAGGCCACTATGGCTACACCTTC. It is translated as CASSQDTGHYGYTF.

This chain joins TRBV5-1 and TRBJ1-1; D is undetermined. The length of the CDR3 is 15 residues. V lost 0 bases to trimming and J lost 1 base, with 10 bases between them. The germline V gene encodes CDR1 SGHRS and CDR2 YFSETQ. The CDR3 DNA sequence: TGCGCCAGCAGCTTGGAACGAGGAGGGAACACTGAAGCTTTCTTT. This gives the protein CASSLERGGNTEAFF.